This T cell receptor (beta chain) emerged from a study of STAT5B mutations in CD4+ large granular lymphocyte leukemia. General observations from the study: Main leukemic clonotypes were patient-specific, but roughly 25% appeared at low frequency elsewhere. Without putative leukemic clones, patient CD4-sorted repertoires remained more clonal than healthy CD4+ repertoires.

Sequencing was at survey level. Generated by immunoSEQ multiplex PCR, the TCRdb table keeps only in-frame clones and is missing some. Of around 23,000 clones in the sample, 82% were seen once. As regards this clone: Its antigen is as yet unknown.

The TCR comes from a human donor in good health. The material sequenced was CD4+ T cells from blood buffy coats.

This CDR3 reads CASSYAGTAFSEQYF. CDR3 bases: TGTGCCAGCAGCTACGCCGGGACAGCCTTTTCCGAGCAGTACTTC. V and J are TRBV7-2 and TRBJ2-7, with 7 nucleotides matching TRBD1. Germline CDR1 is SGHTA and CDR2 is FQGNSA. The CDR3 totals 15 residues. J was trimmed by 6 bases and V by 4 bases; bases with no gene match: 12. Supplemented by reference TRBV7-2 and TRBJ2-7, the full variable domain reads GAGVSQSPSNKVTEKGKDVELRCDPISGHTALYWYRQSLGQGLEFLIYFQGNSAPDKSGLPSDRFSAERTGGSVSTLTIQRTQQEDSAVYLCASSYAGTAFSEQYFGPGTRLTVT.